The 20 T cell receptor beta chains in this list originate from one sample, sequenced in a study of T cell responses to AZD1222 COVID-19 vaccine. Profiling relied on immunoSEQ multiplex PCR, and the TCRdb table lists in-frame clones only, not all of them. The sample lists some 140,000 clones; roughly nine tenths were seen once. This sample comprised peripheral blood, obtained on day 0 of AZD1222 vaccination. The receptor set was obtained from an adult in good health.

The rearrangement links TRBV6-5 to TRBJ1-2; D is possibly TRBD1 (6 bases). The germline V gene has CDR1 MNHEY and CDR2 SVGAGI. Trimming removed 7 bases from V and 7 bases from J, with 22 bases in between. The CDR3 covers 15 residues. DNA for the CDR3: TGTGCCAGCATCCAAGGGAGGGGGACCAGGAGTGGCTACACCTTC. Residues: CASIQGRGTRSGYTF.

V is TRBV7-2 and J is TRBJ1-5; tentatively, D is TRBD1 (5 bases). Germline values: CDR1 SGHTA, CDR2 FQGNSA. The CDR3 sequence is 15 residues long. V gave up 3 bases and J gave up 6 bases, with 15 bases separating them. CDR3 region: CASSFAEGNSQPQHF. The CDR3 coding sequence is TGTGCCAGCAGCTTTGCCGAGGGGAATAGTCAGCCCCAGCATTTT.

The genes are TRBV6-6 and TRBJ1-6; D unresolved. Germline V lookup: CDR1 MNHNY, CDR2 SVGAGI (reference sequence). The CDR3 consists of 12 residues. V was cut by 6 bases and J by 7 bases, with 7 bases left in between. The CDR3 DNA is TGTGCCAGCAGAGAGTTAAATTCACCCCTCCACTTT. The encoded protein is CASRELNSPLHF.

In its sample, this clone was seen once. The J gene is TRBJ1-1, the V gene TRBV5-3; D might be TRBD1 (6 bases). TRBV5-3 is reported as an ORF; its role is uncertain. V gave up 4 bases and J gave up 5 bases, with 9 bases separating them. The CDR3 length is 12 residues. The CDR3 is CARSPTGTEAFF. The CDR3 coding sequence is TGTGCCAGAAGCCCGACAGGAACTGAAGCTTTCTTT.

Ten or more counts support this clone. This chain joins TRBV3-1 (or the pseudogene TRBV3-2) and TRBJ2-7; D is possibly TRBD2 (5 bases). CDR1 is LGHDT and CDR2 is YNNKEL in the germline V gene (reference sequence). Trimming removed 4 bases at V and 7 bases at J, with 14 bases between. The length of the CDR3 is 13 residues. CDR3 DNA: TGTGCCAGCAGCCCCGCGGGTTCGGGGGAGCAGTACTTC. This gives the protein CASSPAGSGEQYF.

The J gene is TRBJ1-6, the V gene TRBV27; no reliable D call. V lost 4 bases to trimming and J lost 5 bases, with 18 bases between them. The germline gives CDR1 MNHEY, CDR2 SMNVEV (reference sequence). The CDR3 is 17 residues long. CDR3 loop: CASSSPTTLLHNSPLHF. The CDR3 DNA follows: TGTGCCAGCAGTTCCCCAACGACACTTCTTCATAATTCACCCCTCCACTTT.

This chain uses TRBV3-1 (or the pseudogene TRBV3-2) with TRBJ2-7, with 8 bases that match TRBD2. With 2 bases clipped from V and 6 bases from J, the junction kept 3 bases outside the gene matches. Per germline, CDR1 LGHDT and CDR2 YNNKEL (reference sequence). The CDR3 runs to 13 residues. CDR3 sequence: CASSQLAGGEQYF. The CDR3 coding sequence is TGTGCCAGCAGCCAACTAGCGGGCGGCGAGCAGTACTTC.

This chain uses TRBV3-1 (or the pseudogene TRBV3-2) with TRBJ1-2; 10 positions match TRBD1. With V trimmed by 2 bases and J by 4 bases, 13 bases remained unmatched. Germline V CDR1 and CDR2: LGHDT, YNNKEL (reference sequence). The CDR3 is 18 amino acids. The CDR3 DNA reads TGTGCCAGCAGCCAACCGAGGACGGACAGGGGGGCACTCTATGGCTACACCTTC. Its protein product is CASSQPRTDRGALYGYTF.

The chain links TRBV7-3 to TRBJ2-7, with 10 bases matching TRBD2. This CDR3 has 16 amino acids. Germline trimming cut 0 bases from V and 4 bases from J; bases unmatched to any gene: 6. In germline, CDR1 is SGHTA, CDR2 FQGTGA. CDR3: CASSLTGLAGEYEQYF. CDR3 sequence (DNA): TGTGCCAGCAGCTTAACAGGCCTAGCGGGAGAGTACGAGCAGTACTTC. The whole variable domain, filled in from reference TRBV7-3 and TRBJ2-7, reads GAGVSQTPSNKVTEKGKYVELRCDPISGHTALYWYRQSLGQGPEFLIYFQGTGAADDSGLPNDRFFAVRPEGSVSTLKIQRTERGDSAVYLCASSLTGLAGEYEQYFGPGTRLTVT.

This rearrangement joins TRBV6-5 to TRBJ1-5; D unclear. The CDR3 has 12 amino acids. Per the germline V gene, CDR1 is MNHEY and CDR2 is SVGAGI. The V and J ends lost 8 bases and 9 bases respectively, with 14 bases between them. The CDR3 DNA reads as TGTGCCAGCTATGATGAGCTGCGGCCCCAGCATTTT. Translation gives CASYDELRPQHF.

The chain employs TRBV19 and TRBJ1-2, with D possibly matching TRBD1 (6 bases). Deletions cut 10 bases from V and 0 bases from J, with 15 bases between. The CDR3 is made up of 14 amino acids. The V gene's germline CDR1 is LNHDA and CDR2 SQIVND (reference sequence). As DNA, the CDR3 is TGTGCCACTCGAGGGACACCAGCTAACTATGGCTACACCTTC. It is translated as CATRGTPANYGYTF.

J is TRBJ1-6 and V is TRBV28; 7 nucleotides align to TRBD1. Germline V gene lookup returns CDR1 MDHEN and CDR2 SYDVKM. The CDR3 contains 13 residues. Trimming took 6 bases from V and 14 from J; bases not matched to a gene: 10. CDR3 protein: CASSDHRGTALHF. In DNA, the CDR3 is TGTGCCAGCAGCGATCACAGGGGTACGGCCCTCCACTTT.

This clone was detected a few times. The chain combines TRBV5-1 with TRBJ2-7; 8 bases agree with TRBD1. This CDR3 is built from 13 residues. Germline V gives CDR1 SGHRS, CDR2 YFSETQ. V lost 8 bases to trimming and J lost 2 bases; unmatched junction nucleotides: 6. CDR3 sequence: CAREQGEAYEQYF. The CDR3 region has the DNA TGCGCCAGGGAACAGGGGGAAGCCTACGAGCAGTACTTC. Full variable domain (remainder filled in from reference TRBV5-1 and TRBJ2-7): KAGVTQTPRYLIKTRGQQVTLSCSPISGHRSVSWYQQTPGQGLQFLFEYFSETQRNKGNFPGRFSGRQFSNSRSEMNVSTLELGDSALYLCAREQGEAYEQYFGPGTRLTVT.

The chain employs TRBV13 and TRBJ2-1; 12 positions agree with TRBD2. CDR3 size: 15 residues. Germline V gives CDR1 PRHDT, CDR2 FYEKMQ (reference sequence). With V trimmed by 3 bases and J by 6 bases, 3 bases remained unmatched. The CDR3 coding sequence is TGTGCCAGCAGCTTTCTACTAGCGGGAGGCAATGAGCAGTTCTTC. This gives the protein CASSFLLAGGNEQFF.

The V call is TRBV28, the J call TRBJ1-4; D is undetermined. Trimming pared 5 bases from V and 8 bases from J, leaving 15 bases between. CDR1 is MDHEN, CDR2 SYDVKM, per germline. This CDR3 is 14 amino acids long. The CDR3 loop reads CASSPTEVGEKLFF. The DNA for the CDR3 is TGTGCCAGCAGTCCGACCGAGGTAGGAGAAAAACTGTTTTTT.

The genes are TRBV15 and TRBJ1-6; 9 bases fit TRBD1. CDR3 length equals 15 residues. CDR1 and CDR2 (germline): LNHNV, YYDKDF (reference sequence). V was clipped by 3 bases and J by 8 bases; unmatched bases: 5. CDR3 sequence reads: CATSSVGQGYSPLHF. In DNA, the CDR3 is TGTGCCACCAGCAGTGTGGGACAGGGATATTCACCCCTCCACTTT.

The genes are TRBV27 and TRBJ1-2; D possibly corresponds to TRBD1 (5 bases). Trimming took 6 bases from V and 7 from J, leaving 18 bases between them. This CDR3 comprises 14 residues. Germline CDR1 MNHEY, CDR2 SMNVEV (reference sequence). CDR3 in amino acids: CASRPGVPTSGYTF. DNA for the CDR3: TGTGCCAGCAGGCCGGGGGTTCCTACAAGTGGCTACACCTTC.

The chain carries TRBV19 and TRBJ2-3; D is possibly TRBD1 (5 bases). CDR3 length: 14 amino acids. Trimming left V 5 bases short and J 1 base short, with 10 bases between. Germline V CDR1 and CDR2: LNHDA, SQIVND (reference sequence). CDR3 in amino acids: CASSPRQRTDTQYF. CDR3 coding DNA: TGTGCCAGTAGTCCCCGACAGCGCACAGATACGCAGTATTTT.

This chain joins TRBV28 and TRBJ1-2; D not resolved. V lost 4 bases and J lost 2, with 8 bases in between. Germline-derived CDR1 and CDR2 are MDHEN and SYDVKM. This CDR3 spans 13 amino acids. CDR3 protein: CASSSPGNYGYTF. The DNA of the CDR3 is TGTGCCAGCAGTTCGCCGGGAAACTATGGCTACACCTTC.

The chain is built from TRBV6-6 and TRBJ1-1, with D possibly being TRBD1 (5 bases). The CDR3 has 15 residues. Germline assignment: CDR1 MNHNY and CDR2 SVGAGI (reference sequence). Trimming shortened V by 2 bases and J by 4 bases, and 14 bases separated the two germline ends. The CDR3 is CASSYLSGAGTEAFF. CDR3 nucleotides: TGTGCCAGCAGTTACCTCTCCGGGGCGGGCACTGAAGCTTTCTTT.